The 15 T cell receptor beta chains in this list originate from one sample, sequenced in a study of breast tumors, draining lymph nodes, adjacent tissues. TCRdb recomputed calls from the multiplex PCR reads with MiXCR, one row per CDR3 protein. Of about 130,000 distinct CDR3 sequences listed, about a fifth are singletons. Breast cancer patients provided tissue from their axillary draining lymph nodes. The sample comprised axillary lymph node tissue. The source is a female donor with breast cancer. Some clones in this sample may be carry-over from other donors' samples.

A word on this clonotype: It may be a read error: a sequence one base away is much more abundant. This rearrangement joins TRBV2 to TRBJ1-5, with D perhaps TRBD1 (5 bases). Germline V lookup: CDR1 SNHLY, CDR2 FYNNEI. The CDR3 contains 14 residues. V was clipped by 6 bases and J by 6 bases, with 15 bases between them. The CDR3 nucleotides read TGTGCCAGCAGCCCGGGACCAGGCAGTCAGCCCCAGCATTTT. It translates to CASSPGPGSQPQHF. Filled out from reference TRBV2 and TRBJ1-5, the complete variable domain reads EPEVTQTPSHQVTQMGQEVILRCVPISNHLYFYWYRQILGQKVEFLVSFYNNEISEKSEIFDDQFSVERPDGSNFTLKIRSTKLEDSAMYFCASSPGPGSQPQHFGDGTRLSIL.

This clonotype was observed a handful of times. One base away lies a much larger clone, so this may be a sequencing read error. The rearrangement joins TRBV20-1 to TRBJ1-3; 9 nucleotides line up with TRBD1. Germline assignment: CDR1 DFQATT and CDR2 SNEGSKA (reference sequence). The CDR3 contains 14 residues. This CDR3 is CSARVTGGGNAIYF. CDR3 nucleotides: TGCAGTGCTAGAGTGACAGGGGGAGGAAACGCCATATATTTT.

This clonotype has just a few counts. The rearrangement uses TRBV30 and TRBJ2-1, with 10 positions matching TRBD2. V lost 2 bases to trimming and J lost 7 bases; unmatched junction nucleotides: 8. Germline V CDR1 and CDR2: GTSNPN, SVGIG (reference sequence). The CDR3 is 15 residues long. In DNA form, the CDR3 reads TGTGCCTGGAGTAATCCTAGCGGGAGAGGTAATGAGCAGTTCTTC. Amino acids: CAWSNPSGRGNEQFF.

This clonotype was seen repeatedly, ten times or more. V usage is TRBV10-3 and J usage is TRBJ2-3; 9 bases are a match to TRBD2. The CDR3 is 16 amino acids. Losses at the gene ends were 4 bases for V and 1 base for J; bases not matched to a gene: 6. The germline V gene encodes CDR1 ENHRY and CDR2 SYGVKD. The CDR3 reads CAISGIAGARTDTQYF. For the CDR3, the DNA is TGTGCCATCAGTGGGATAGCGGGGGCCCGCACAGATACGCAGTATTTT.

The chain links TRBV6-2 or TRBV6-3 to TRBJ1-2, with a weak D call TRBD1 (5 bases). Per germline, CDR1 MNHEY and CDR2 SVGEGT. There are 16 residues in the CDR3. Between the trimmed V and J ends, which lost 6 bases and 4 bases, there was a span of 21 bases. DNA for the CDR3: TGTGCCAGCAGCCCTATCAACAGGATCCCCACCTATGGCTACACCTTC. It translates to CASSPINRIPTYGYTF.

Notes on this clonotype: A much larger clone differs by one base, so this may be a read error. The chain combines TRBV7-9 with TRBJ2-7, with D tentatively TRBD2 (6 bases). In germline, CDR1 is SEHNR, CDR2 FQNEAQ (reference sequence). The CDR3 loop spans 19 amino acids. This CDR3 reads CASSPTRESPAGTTYERYF. The CDR3 DNA reads as TGTGCCAGCAGTCCAACCAGAGAGTCTCCGGCGGGAACAACCTACGAGCGGTACTTC.

With respect to this clonotype: The junction shows a germline mismatch at one end, possibly a read error. This rearrangement joins TRBV7-9 to TRBJ2-7; 11 bases fit TRBD2. This CDR3 region has 15 residues. Germline CDR1 reads SEHNR; CDR2 reads FQNEAQ (reference sequence). The CDR3 loop is CARSSGTSGTTDHYF. The CDR3 nucleotides are TGTGCCCGCAGCTCTGGGACTAGCGGAACGACCGATCACTACTTC. The complete variable domain, with remaining parts taken from reference TRBV7-9 and TRBJ2-7, reads DTGVSQNPRHKITKRGQNVTFRCDPISEHNRLYWYRQTLGQGPEFLTYFQNEAQLEKSRLLSDRFSAERPKGSFSTLEIQRTEQGDSAMYLCARSSGTSGTTDHYFGPGTRLTVT.

This clonotype has at least ten counts. The V call is TRBV10-2, the J call TRBJ2-1; 13 bases agree with TRBD2. The germline V gene encodes CDR1 WSHSY and CDR2 SAAADI. The CDR3 runs 16 residues. Germline trimming cut 5 bases from V and 5 bases from J; bases unmatched to any gene: 6. The CDR3 spells CASSFWTSGRNNEQFF. The DNA of the CDR3 is TGCGCCAGCAGTTTCTGGACTAGCGGGAGAAACAATGAGCAGTTCTTC.

This clonotype was counted ten times or more. The chain has TRBV5-6 and TRBJ1-2; no definite D call. Germline V gene sequence: CDR1 SGHDT, CDR2 YYEEEE. V was cut by 4 bases and J by 4 bases, with 11 bases left in between. The CDR3 runs to 13 residues. CDR3 region: CASSLDSRYGYTF. CDR3 nucleotides: TGTGCCAGCAGCCTGGACTCCCGCTATGGCTACACCTTC. Using reference TRBV5-6 and TRBJ1-2 for the parts outside the CDR3, the full variable domain is DAGVTQSPTHLIKTRGQQVTLRCSPKSGHDTVSWYQQALGQGPQFIFQYYEEEERQRGNFPDRFSGHQFPNYSSELNVNALLLGDSALYLCASSLDSRYGYTFGSGTRLTVV.

This clonotype was counted many times. The genes are TRBV20-1 and TRBJ2-3; TRBD2 matches at 9 bases. V lost 3 bases to trimming and J lost 2 bases; unmatched junction nucleotides: 3. The length of the CDR3 is 14 residues. Germline CDR1 DFQATT, CDR2 SNEGSKA (reference sequence). CDR3 sequence reads: CSASSGSVTDTQYF. CDR3 coding DNA: TGCAGTGCTAGTAGCGGGAGTGTCACAGATACGCAGTATTTT.

Ten or more counts support this clonotype. This chain joins TRBV7-8 and TRBJ2-5; the D call may be TRBD1 or TRBD2 (6 bases each). Deletions cut 5 bases from V and 1 base from J, with 14 bases between. There are 15 residues in the CDR3. Germline V gives CDR1 SGHVS, CDR2 FQNEAQ. Written as DNA, the CDR3 is TGTGCCAGCAGCGCTAACGGGGGCGGCCAAGAGACCCAGTACTTC. As protein: CASSANGGGQETQYF.

This clonotype was observed at least ten times. The chain employs TRBV20-1 and TRBJ2-7, with 8 bases matching TRBD1. The V segment lost 5 bases and the J segment 4 bases; nucleotides outside the gene matches: 4. There are 12 residues in the CDR3. Germline V lookup: CDR1 DFQATT, CDR2 SNEGSKA (reference sequence). The CDR3 region is CSAHRTGYEQYF. CDR3 nucleotide sequence: TGCAGTGCTCATCGGACAGGGTACGAGCAGTACTTC.

V and J are TRBV12-3 or TRBV12-4 and TRBJ1-1; 10 bases line up with TRBD1. This CDR3 is built from 14 residues. Losses at the gene ends were 7 bases for V and 5 bases for J; bases not matched to a gene: 7. CDR3 protein: CASTSTGGLTEAFF. In DNA, the CDR3 is TGTGCCAGCACCTCGACAGGGGGCTTGACTGAAGCTTTCTTT.

This clonotype was seen repeatedly, ten times or more. This chain uses TRBV5-6 with TRBJ2-3; TRBD2 matches at 8 bases. The CDR3 spans 15 residues. Trimming at V came to 2 bases and at J to 1 base, leaving 3 bases not matched to a gene. Germline CDR1 is SGHDT and CDR2 is YYEEEE. The CDR3 reads CASSFSGIGTDTQYF. The CDR3 nucleotides are TGTGCCAGCAGCTTTAGCGGGATCGGCACAGATACGCAGTATTTT.

This clonotype was seen many times. The chain links TRBV10-3 to TRBJ2-2; TRBD1 matches at 7 bases. This CDR3 contains 15 residues. Germline-derived CDR1 and CDR2 are ENHRY and SYGVKD. The trim removed 10 bases at V and 4 bases at J, leaving 12 bases unmatched. The CDR3 here is CASGQAGLGTGELFF. For the CDR3, the DNA is TGTGCCAGTGGACAGGCCGGACTGGGCACCGGGGAGCTGTTTTTT.